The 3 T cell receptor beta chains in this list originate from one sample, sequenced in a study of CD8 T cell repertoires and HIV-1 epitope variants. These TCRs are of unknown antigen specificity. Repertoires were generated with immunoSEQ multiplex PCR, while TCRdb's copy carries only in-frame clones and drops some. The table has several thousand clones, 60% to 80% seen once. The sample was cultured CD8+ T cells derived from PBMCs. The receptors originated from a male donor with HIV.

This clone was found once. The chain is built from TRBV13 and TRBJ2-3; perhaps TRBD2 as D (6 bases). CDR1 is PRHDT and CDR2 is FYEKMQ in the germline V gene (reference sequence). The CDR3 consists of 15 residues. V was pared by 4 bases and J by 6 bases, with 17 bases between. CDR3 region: CASSSRGGLGDTQYF. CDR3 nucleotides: TGTGCCAGCAGCTCTCGCGGAGGGCTGGGGGATACGCAGTATTTT.

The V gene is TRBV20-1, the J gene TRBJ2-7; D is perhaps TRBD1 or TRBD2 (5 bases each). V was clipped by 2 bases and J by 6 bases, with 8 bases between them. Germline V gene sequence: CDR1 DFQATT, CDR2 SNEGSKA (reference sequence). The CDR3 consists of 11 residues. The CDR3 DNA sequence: TGCAGTGCTAGACCTGGGGGCGAGCAGTACTTC. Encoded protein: CSARPGGEQYF.

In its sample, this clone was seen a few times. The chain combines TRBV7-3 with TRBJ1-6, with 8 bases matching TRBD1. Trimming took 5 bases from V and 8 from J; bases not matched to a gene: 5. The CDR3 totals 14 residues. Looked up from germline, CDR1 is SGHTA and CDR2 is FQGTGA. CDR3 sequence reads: CASSASGGHSPLHF. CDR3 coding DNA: TGTGCCAGCAGCGCTTCAGGGGGCCATTCACCCCTCCACTTT. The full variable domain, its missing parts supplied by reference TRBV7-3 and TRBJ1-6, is GAGVSQTPSNKVTEKGKYVELRCDPISGHTALYWYRQSLGQGPEFLIYFQGTGAADDSGLPNDRFFAVRPEGSVSTLKIQRTERGDSAVYLCASSASGGHSPLHFGNGTRLTVT.